This TCR beta chain was found in a study of radiotherapy plus CTLA-4 blockade in lung cancer. The CDR3 is 18 residues long. In germline, CDR1 is SGHAT, CDR2 FQNNGV. Trimming at V came to 1 base and at J to 3 bases, leaving 10 bases not matched to a gene. Profiled with immunoSEQ multiplex PCR; TCRdb holds only in-frame clones, not every one. This table has about 40,000 clones, more than 75% appearing once. The sequence derives from a human donor with non-small cell lung cancer that progressed on radiotherapy plus ipilimumab. Sample: peripheral blood, taken from a patient treated with radiotherapy plus ipilimumab. The J gene is TRBJ2-3, the V gene TRBV11-2, with 10 bases matching TRBD2. Written as DNA, the CDR3 is TGTGCCAGCAGCTTAGGGCTGTACGGGACTAGCGTGACAGATACGCAGTATTTT. Translation gives CASSLGLYGTSVTDTQYF.